One and the same sample provided the 27 T cell receptor beta chains below, sequenced in a study of CD8 T cells in Susac syndrome. With random hexamers, reverse transcription was performed on roughly 0.5 to 1 ug of RNA. Via MiXCR, TCRdb re-called the immunoSEQ multiplex PCR reads, giving one row per CDR3 protein. Counted here are around 140,000 distinct CDR3 sequences, 85% to 95% occurring once; the ten biggest clones make up approximately 0.11%. Sequenced material: CD4+ T cells from PBMCs. The receptors stem from a human donor with multiple sclerosis.

The chain is built from TRBV19 and TRBJ2-5, with D possibly called TRBD1 or TRBD2 (5 bases each). Trimming took off 3 bases at V and 4 bases at J, with 6 bases between the two ends. CDR1 is LNHDA, CDR2 SQIVND, per germline (reference sequence). The CDR3 covers 12 residues. In DNA form, the CDR3 reads TGTGCCAGTAGTATGGGGACAGAGACCCAGTACTTC. This gives the protein CASSMGTETQYF.

The gene calls are TRBV3-1 and TRBJ1-3, with D unclear. V lost 0 bases and J 0 bases, leaving 6 bases between the germline ends. The CDR3 is 15 amino acids. Germline CDR1 and CDR2: LGHDT and YNNKEL (reference sequence). CDR3 sequence (DNA): TGTGCCAGCAGCCAAGACAGGAGCTCTGGAAACACCATATATTTT. It codes for CASSQDRSSGNTIYF.

The chain links TRBV4-1 to TRBJ2-7; 8 bases are a match to TRBD2. CDR1 and CDR2 (germline): MGHRA, YSYEKL. V shed 1 base and J 6 bases; nucleotides not matched to a gene: 8. The CDR3 length is 15 residues. The CDR3 region has the DNA TGCGCCAGCAGCCAAGCCGGGCGGGAGGAAGGCGAGCAGTACTTC. Translation gives CASSQAGREEGEQYF.

The V gene is TRBV20-1, the J gene TRBJ2-4; D is ambiguous. V lost 4 bases and J lost 5, with 9 bases in between. CDR1 and CDR2 from the germline V gene are DFQATT and SNEGSKA (reference sequence). The CDR3 totals 12 residues. CDR3 nucleotides: TGCAGTGCTACCCGCCTCCAAAACATTCAGTACTTC. This encodes CSATRLQNIQYF.

The chain couples TRBV20-1 to TRBJ1-2; TRBD1 might be the D (5 bases). Germline V gene lookup returns CDR1 DFQATT and CDR2 SNEGSKA (reference sequence). Trimming pared 3 bases from V and 8 bases from J, leaving 22 bases between. This CDR3 spans 15 amino acids. The CDR3 loop is CSASDTGLPTIGYTF. The CDR3 bases are TGCAGTGCTAGTGATACGGGACTCCCGACCATCGGCTACACCTTC.

The chain links TRBV9 to TRBJ2-1; no clear D. The CDR3 spans 10 residues. Germline V gene sequence: CDR1 SGDLS, CDR2 YYNGEE. V dropped 7 bases and J dropped 15 bases, with 14 bases sitting between them. CDR3 sequence (DNA): TGTGCCAGCGTGGGTAGAACCGCGTTCTTC. Its protein product is CASVGRTAFF. The full variable domain, completed using reference TRBV9 and TRBJ2-1, is DSGVTQTPKHLITATGQRVTLRCSPRSGDLSVYWYQQSLDQGLQFLIQYYNGEERAKGNILERFSAQQFPDLHSELNLSSLELGDSALYFCASVGRTAFFGPGTRLTVL.

The V and J genes are TRBV2 and TRBJ2-3; D might be TRBD1 (6 bases). V was shortened by 4 bases and J by 3 bases, with 14 bases between the two germline ends. Germline CDR1 and CDR2: SNHLY and FYNNEI. This CDR3 contains 15 residues. The CDR3 DNA sequence: TGTGCCAGCAGTGTACAGGGATTGGAGACAGATACGCAGTATTTT. It codes for CASSVQGLETDTQYF. Looking up the rest from reference TRBV2 and TRBJ2-3 gives the full variable domain: EPEVTQTPSHQVTQMGQEVILRCVPISNHLYFYWYRQILGQKVEFLVSFYNNEISEKSEIFDDQFSVERPDGSNFTLKIRSTKLEDSAMYFCASSVQGLETDTQYFGPGTRLTVL.

The V gene is TRBV27, the J gene TRBJ1-2, with a weak D call TRBD1 (5 bases). V was shortened by 5 bases and J by 3 bases, with 13 bases between the two germline ends. Germline V CDR1 and CDR2: MNHEY, SMNVEV (reference sequence). The CDR3 is 14 residues long. The CDR3 DNA follows: TGTGCCAGCAGTCCCATCGGGGGGGACTATGGCTACACCTTC. It encodes CASSPIGGDYGYTF.

The gene calls are TRBV29-1 and TRBJ2-7, with 9 bases lining up with TRBD2. Trimming cost V 6 bases and J 5 bases; bases outside gene matches: 11. Germline V gene sequence: CDR1 SQVTM, CDR2 ANQGSEA. This CDR3 region has 14 residues. CDR3 DNA sequence: TGCAGCGTGGGATCTAGCGGGGTGTTCCACGAGCAGTACTTC. Its protein product is CSVGSSGVFHEQYF.

This clonotype appeared a single time. The gene calls are TRBV15 and TRBJ1-2; no clear D gene. This CDR3 spans 16 amino acids. Trimming pared 0 bases from V and 4 bases from J, leaving 15 bases between. Germline assignment: CDR1 LNHNV and CDR2 YYDKDF (reference sequence). The CDR3 region is CATSREGAGWSYGYTF. In nucleotides, the CDR3 is TGTGCCACCAGCAGAGAAGGAGCAGGCTGGTCCTATGGCTACACCTTC.

The rearrangement uses TRBV12-3 or TRBV12-4 and TRBJ1-4, with a possible D match to TRBD1 (5 bases). This CDR3 contains 12 residues. Trimming cost V 5 bases and J 11 bases, with 12 bases left between them. CDR3 sequence (DNA): TGTGCCAGCAGTGCTCCAGGGAGGAAACTGTTTTTT. Translated: CASSAPGRKLFF.

The chain links TRBV3-1 to TRBJ2-1; 11 bases line up with TRBD1. CDR1 is LGHDT and CDR2 is YNNKEL in the germline V gene (reference sequence). V trimming: 4 bases; J trimming: 2 bases; junction bases outside the gene matches: 4. The CDR3 consists of 16 residues. The CDR3 loop reads CASSRRDRGAYNEQFF. DNA of the CDR3: TGTGCCAGCAGCCGCCGGGACAGGGGGGCCTACAATGAGCAGTTCTTC.

This chain joins TRBV5-1 and TRBJ2-7; D tentatively fits TRBD1 or TRBD2 (6 bases each). This CDR3 spans 13 amino acids. Germline loops: CDR1 SGHRS, CDR2 YFSETQ. The ends were cut back, 3 bases at V and 2 bases at J, with 9 bases in the middle. The CDR3 sequence is CASSSGDTYEQYF. The DNA for the CDR3 is TGCGCCAGCAGCTCGGGGGACACCTACGAGCAGTACTTC.

This chain links TRBV29-1 with TRBJ2-2; D is unresolved. Trimming took 3 bases from V and 0 from J, leaving 8 bases between them. This CDR3 comprises 14 residues. The germline CDR1 and CDR2 sequences are SQVTM and ANQGSEA. The CDR3 region is CSVDLPSNTGELFF. For the CDR3, the DNA is TGCAGCGTTGATCTACCGTCGAACACCGGGGAGCTGTTTTTT.

The rearrangement joins TRBV29-1 to TRBJ1-1; the D is unclear. The CDR3 length is 13 residues. The germline V gene has CDR1 SQVTM and CDR2 ANQGSEA. Trimming took off 4 bases at V and 5 bases at J, with 14 bases between the two ends. For the CDR3, the DNA is TGCAGCGTTGGAAGAAGCGGGCTTACTGAAGCTTTCTTT. Amino acid sequence: CSVGRSGLTEAFF. The entire variable domain, with the rest obtained from reference TRBV29-1 and TRBJ1-1, is as follows: SAVISQKPSRDICQRGTSLTIQCQVDSQVTMMFWYRQQPGQSLTLIATANQGSEATYESGFVIDKFPISRPNLTFSTLTVSNMSPEDSSIYLCSVGRSGLTEAFFGQGTRLTVV.

The chain recombines TRBV30 with TRBJ1-4; D may be TRBD1 (5 bases). V shed 0 bases and J shed 7 bases, with 15 bases lying between them. The CDR3 is 15 amino acids. Germline CDR1 is GTSNPN and CDR2 is SVGIG (reference sequence). In nucleotides, the CDR3 is TGTGCCTGGAGTGTTTTGGGGGGGTTTCGTGAAAAACTGTTTTTT. This encodes CAWSVLGGFREKLFF.

This clonotype was detected only once. V and J are TRBV28 and TRBJ2-1, with 7 nucleotides matching TRBD2. V trimming: 4 bases; J trimming: 4 bases; junction bases outside the gene matches: 10. The length of the CDR3 is 16 residues. Germline-derived CDR1 and CDR2 are MDHEN and SYDVKM. For the CDR3, the DNA is TGTGCCAGCAGTTCGCCCTCGGCGGGAGATTACAATGAGCAGTTCTTC. Its translation: CASSSPSAGDYNEQFF. Using reference TRBV28 and TRBJ2-1 for the parts outside the CDR3, the full variable domain is DVKVTQSSRYLVKRTGEKVFLECVQDMDHENMFWYRQDPGLGLRLIYFSYDVKMKEKGDIPEGYSVSREKKERFSLILESASTNQTSMYLCASSSPSAGDYNEQFFGPGTRLTVL.

The V call is TRBV20-1, the J call TRBJ1-6, with D maybe TRBD1 (5 bases). V shed 0 bases and J shed 2 bases, with 14 bases lying between them. The CDR3 covers 17 residues. Germline V lookup: CDR1 DFQATT, CDR2 SNEGSKA (reference sequence). The CDR3 bases are TGCAGTGCTAGAGATTCTCATGGGGCCACCTATAATTCACCCCTCCACTTT. Its translation is CSARDSHGATYNSPLHF.

J is TRBJ2-1 and V is TRBV20-1; 9 bases line up with TRBD2. The trim removed 7 bases at V and 7 bases at J, leaving 11 bases unmatched. Germline V CDR1 and CDR2: DFQATT, SNEGSKA (reference sequence). There are 14 residues in the CDR3. Written as DNA, the CDR3 is TGCAGTGGGATGAATGCGGGGGGGCGTAATGAGCAGTTCTTC. Translated: CSGMNAGGRNEQFF.

The CDR3 loop is CSVDRTVQETQYF. The CDR3 DNA is TGCAGCGTTGACCGGACGGTTCAAGAGACCCAGTACTTC. This chain joins TRBV29-1 and TRBJ2-5; D uncertain. The V gene lost 3 bases and the J gene lost 2 bases, with 10 bases spanning the gap. The CDR3 covers 13 residues. Germline CDR1 is SQVTM and CDR2 is ANQGSEA.

This chain joins TRBV24-1 and TRBJ2-1; TRBD1 or TRBD2 may be the D gene (6 bases each). The germline CDR1 and CDR2 sequences are KGHDR and SFDVKD. V was pared by 4 bases and J by 8 bases, with 11 bases between. The CDR3 loop spans 13 amino acids. The CDR3 bases are TGTGCCACCAGTGAGGGGGGCTTACATGAGCAGTTCTTC. Protein sequence: CATSEGGLHEQFF.

The chain couples TRBV6-2 or TRBV6-3 to TRBJ1-2; TRBD1 might be the D (6 bases). Deletions cut 5 bases from V and 4 bases from J, with 8 bases between. The CDR3 has 12 amino acids. Germline-derived CDR1 and CDR2 are MNHEY and SVGEGT. CDR3 amino acids: CASSPDSYGYTF. The CDR3 DNA reads as TGTGCCAGCAGTCCGGACAGCTATGGCTACACCTTC.

This rearrangement joins TRBV20-1 to TRBJ2-5, with TRBD2 matching over 9 bases. The CDR3 extends over 13 amino acids. The germline CDR1 and CDR2 sequences are DFQATT and SNEGSKA (reference sequence). V dropped 3 bases and J dropped 2; count of bases not matched to a gene: 1. The DNA of the CDR3 is TGCAGTGCTAGCCTAGCGGGACAAGAGACCCAGTACTTC. This sequence encodes CSASLAGQETQYF.

The table lists this clonotype with a count of one. The rearrangement links TRBV20-1 to TRBJ2-4; possible D gene TRBD1, 5 bases. The V and J ends lost 1 base and 6 bases respectively, with 13 bases between them. The CDR3 is made up of 14 amino acids. Germline V gene lookup returns CDR1 DFQATT and CDR2 SNEGSKA (reference sequence). CDR3 DNA: TGCAGTGCTAGAGTTGGGGCGTCGGGAAACATTCAGTACTTC. Translating it yields CSARVGASGNIQYF.

The chain has TRBV25-1 and TRBJ1-2; a possible D gene is TRBD1 (6 bases). The V end lost 3 bases, the J end lost 3 bases, and 17 bases lay between the germline ends. Germline lookup yields CDR1 MGHDK and CDR2 SYGVNS. The CDR3 loop spans 16 amino acids. CDR3 DNA: TGTGCCAGCAGTGACGGACAGTTGGTGGGGGACTATGGCTACACCTTC. Encoded protein: CASSDGQLVGDYGYTF.

J is TRBJ1-2 and V is TRBV6-2 or TRBV6-3; D is unresolved. Germline assignment: CDR1 MNHEY and CDR2 SVGEGT. Trimming stripped 4 bases from V and 2 bases from J, with 14 bases between. This CDR3 is 15 amino acids long. The CDR3 is CASSSPGRFNYGYTF. CDR3 coding DNA: TGTGCCAGCAGTTCCCCCGGCAGGTTCAACTATGGCTACACCTTC.

V gene TRBV15 combines with J gene TRBJ2-2; D unresolved. Germline values: CDR1 LNHNV, CDR2 YYDKDF (reference sequence). The CDR3 totals 14 residues. Trimming pared 5 bases from V and 0 bases from J, leaving 7 bases between. This chain's CDR3 is CATSRKTNTGELFF. The CDR3 DNA is TGTGCCACCAGCCGTAAGACGAACACCGGGGAGCTGTTTTTT.